The 19 T cell receptor beta chains listed next were all sequenced from one sample in a study of blood T cells in healthy people across ages. A second PCR of 7 to 11 cycles used a sample-barcoded 5' primer and a J-beta primer mix. TCRdb redid the calling of the 5' RACE reads with MiXCR, one entry per CDR3 protein. The data show 550,000 to 650,000 distinct CDR3 sequences, with about 26% seen just once and approximately 3.6% held by the top ten. This sample was shared with a second study, whose subject was T cells of mothers and their children.

Sequenced: blood. These receptors originate from a boy under 10 years old in good health.

This clonotype was observed once. The chain employs TRBV6-5 and TRBJ2-6; 9 bases map to TRBD1. The V gene end was trimmed by 6 bases and the J gene end by 3 bases; junction bases not matched to a gene: 6. From germline, CDR1 is MNHEY and CDR2 SVGAGI. The length of the CDR3 is 16 residues. Here the CDR3 DNA reads TGTGCCAGCAGCCTACAGGGGGCGGATGGGGCCAACGTCCTGACTTTC. Its translation is CASSLQGADGANVLTF.

Remarks on this clonotype: The junction departs from germline at one end; a sequencing error may be responsible. This rearrangement joins TRBV12-5 to TRBJ2-5; possibly TRBD1 for D (6 bases). The CDR3 extends over 12 amino acids. Germline CDR1 and CDR2: LGHNT and FRNRAP. This CDR3 reads CASGWDTKPMDF. DNA for the CDR3: TGTGCTAGTGGATGGGACACCAAACCTATGGACTTC.

Concerning this clonotype: Relative to the germline gene, one junction end is altered; a read error may explain this. The CDR3 region has the DNA TGTGCCAGCTGTTTGGGGCTAGTGGAAGAGACCCAGTACTTC. Protein product: CASCLGLVEETQYF. The rearrangement uses TRBV12-3 or TRBV12-4 and TRBJ2-5; perhaps TRBD1 as D (5 bases). The CDR3 totals 14 residues.

This clonotype came up a few times. The chain is built from TRBV10-3 and TRBJ2-3; the match to TRBD1 covers 8 bases. Germline CDR1 and CDR2: ENHRY and SYGVKD. The CDR3 loop spans 15 amino acids. Trimming cost V 7 bases and J 3 bases; bases outside gene matches: 9. CDR3 in amino acids: CAINAWTGTTDTQYF. CDR3 coding DNA: TGTGCCATCAATGCTTGGACAGGGACAACAGATACGCAGTATTTT.

This clonotype was observed many times. This chain uses TRBV29-1 with TRBJ2-1; D remains unclear. Germline V gives CDR1 SQVTM, CDR2 ANQGSEA. The CDR3 length is 13 residues. The V and J ends lost 3 bases and 3 bases respectively, with 9 bases between them. CDR3 amino acids: CSVDTRSYNEQFF. The CDR3 nucleotides read TGCAGCGTTGATACCAGGAGCTACAATGAGCAGTTCTTC.

This clonotype was counted only a few times. The chain has TRBV3-1 and TRBJ2-7; TRBD1 agrees at 9 bases. Germline values: CDR1 LGHDT, CDR2 YNNKEL (reference sequence). Unmatched junction bases numbered 5, after V lost 4 bases and J lost 4 bases. The CDR3 consists of 14 residues. Written as DNA, the CDR3 is TGTGCCAGCAGCCGCAGGGACAGGGTTTACGAGCAGTACTTC. It yields the protein CASSRRDRVYEQYF.

This clonotype was recorded a few times. The rearrangement uses TRBV7-9 and TRBJ2-3; 8 positions agree with TRBD2. The CDR3 is 17 residues long. From germline, CDR1 is SEHNR and CDR2 FQNEAQ (reference sequence). J lost 4 bases, V lost 6 bases, and 15 bases had no gene match. The CDR3 loop is CASRETRGLAGPDTQYF. CDR3 nucleotides: TGTGCCAGCAGGGAAACACGAGGACTAGCTGGCCCAGATACGCAGTATTTT.

This clonotype was recorded a few times. V and J are TRBV3-1 and TRBJ2-3; TRBD1 agrees at 8 bases. Germline loops: CDR1 LGHDT, CDR2 YNNKEL (reference sequence). The CDR3 extends over 15 amino acids. V dropped 4 bases and J dropped 6; count of bases not matched to a gene: 9. CDR3 amino acids: CASSRNGQGVDTQYF. In DNA form, the CDR3 reads TGTGCCAGCAGCCGGAACGGACAGGGTGTCGATACGCAGTATTTT.

The chain joins TRBV6-5 to TRBJ2-7; the D call may be TRBD1 or TRBD2 (5 bases each). V lost 6 bases, J lost 2 bases, and 17 bases lay in between. CDR3 length: 15 residues. Germline V gives CDR1 MNHEY, CDR2 SVGAGI. The CDR3 loop is CASRANRDLPYEQYF. Here the CDR3 DNA reads TGTGCCAGCAGGGCCAACCGGGACCTGCCCTACGAGCAGTACTTC.

This clonotype was seen many times. The junction and the germline gene differ at one end; a read error may be behind it. V usage is TRBV29-1 and J usage is TRBJ1-2; tentatively, D is TRBD1 (5 bases). In germline, CDR1 is SQVTM, CDR2 ANQGSEA. The CDR3 contains 11 residues. CDR3 loop: CSVQGNHGYTF. In DNA form, the CDR3 reads TGCAGCGTTCAGGGTAACCATGGCTACACCTTC.

This chain connects TRBV30 to TRBJ1-1; 8 bases map to TRBD1. The CDR3 length is 13 residues. CDR1 and CDR2 (germline): GTSNPN, SVGIG (reference sequence). The trim removed 4 bases at V and 3 bases at J, leaving 4 bases unmatched. DNA for the CDR3: TGTGCCTGGACCAGGGGGCTATACACTGAAGCTTTCTTT. It is translated as CAWTRGLYTEAFF.

The chain carries TRBV5-1 and TRBJ2-1, with D perhaps matching TRBD1 (6 bases). Germline lookup yields CDR1 SGHRS and CDR2 YFSETQ. There are 14 residues in the CDR3. V gave up 0 bases and J gave up 5 bases, with 9 bases separating them. CDR3 loop: CASSLDRVDNEQFF. In DNA, the CDR3 is TGCGCCAGCAGCTTGGACAGGGTAGACAATGAGCAGTTCTTC. The whole variable domain, filled in from reference TRBV5-1 and TRBJ2-1, reads KAGVTQTPRYLIKTRGQQVTLSCSPISGHRSVSWYQQTPGQGLQFLFEYFSETQRNKGNFPGRFSGRQFSNSRSEMNVSTLELGDSALYLCASSLDRVDNEQFFGPGTRLTVL.

This clonotype appeared a few times. The chain employs TRBV4-1 and TRBJ2-1; TRBD2 matches 8 bases. The ends lost 1 base at V and 4 bases at J; junction bases unmatched: 3. The germline gives CDR1 MGHRA, CDR2 YSYEKL. This CDR3 has 15 residues. The CDR3 DNA reads TGCGCCAGCAGCCAAGGCGGGGGGACTTACAATGAGCAGTTCTTC. Encoded protein: CASSQGGGTYNEQFF.

The genes are TRBV20-1 and TRBJ2-4; maybe TRBD2 (6 bases). V was trimmed by 4 bases and J by 5 bases, leaving 12 bases between them. CDR3 size: 13 residues. The germline V gene has CDR1 DFQATT and CDR2 SNEGSKA (reference sequence). CDR3 in amino acids: CSAKEGGQNIQYF. The CDR3 DNA reads TGCAGTGCTAAGGAGGGAGGCCAAAACATTCAGTACTTC.

The chain combines TRBV12-3 or TRBV12-4 with TRBJ2-5, with D perhaps matching TRBD1 (5 bases). The CDR3 sequence is 15 residues long. The V end lost 5 bases, the J end lost 5 bases, and 18 bases lay between the germline ends. CDR3: CASSGKRGLRETQYF. In DNA form, the CDR3 reads TGTGCCAGCAGTGGGAAAAGGGGTCTGCGGGAGACCCAGTACTTC.

This clonotype was picked up a small number of times. V gene TRBV15 combines with J gene TRBJ2-3, with 8 bases that match TRBD2. With V trimmed by 3 bases and J by 0 bases, 5 bases remained unmatched. There are 16 residues in the CDR3. From germline, CDR1 is LNHNV and CDR2 YYDKDF (reference sequence). CDR3 DNA: TGTGCCACCAGCAGGGGGGAGCGGGAGAGCACAGATACGCAGTATTTT. This codes for CATSRGERESTDTQYF.

This clonotype was observed a few times. The chain combines TRBV6-5 with TRBJ2-7; 9 bases fit TRBD2. Germline V gene data show CDR1 as MNHEY and CDR2 as SVGAGI. The V segment lost 0 bases and the J segment 5 bases; nucleotides outside the gene matches: 8. The CDR3 length is 16 residues. The CDR3 DNA follows: TGTGCCAGCAGTTACTCCAATAGCGGGAGTCTTAACGAGCAGTACTTC. This translates into CASSYSNSGSLNEQYF.

This chain joins TRBV7-9 and TRBJ1-2, with D hard to call. This CDR3 is built from 11 residues. The germline V gene encodes CDR1 SEHNR and CDR2 FQNEAQ (reference sequence). V gave up 4 bases and J gave up 4 bases, with 4 bases separating them. The CDR3 loop is CASSWSYGYTF. DNA of the CDR3: TGTGCCAGCAGCTGGTCCTATGGCTACACCTTC.

The gene calls are TRBV6-5 and TRBJ1-1; perhaps TRBD1 as D (6 bases). Trimming pared 3 bases from V and 1 base from J, leaving 12 bases between. CDR3 length: 15 amino acids. Germline CDR1 MNHEY, CDR2 SVGAGI. CDR3 DNA sequence: TGTGCCAGCAGTTATAACAGGGCGGGGAACACTGAAGCTTTCTTT. Encoded protein: CASSYNRAGNTEAFF.